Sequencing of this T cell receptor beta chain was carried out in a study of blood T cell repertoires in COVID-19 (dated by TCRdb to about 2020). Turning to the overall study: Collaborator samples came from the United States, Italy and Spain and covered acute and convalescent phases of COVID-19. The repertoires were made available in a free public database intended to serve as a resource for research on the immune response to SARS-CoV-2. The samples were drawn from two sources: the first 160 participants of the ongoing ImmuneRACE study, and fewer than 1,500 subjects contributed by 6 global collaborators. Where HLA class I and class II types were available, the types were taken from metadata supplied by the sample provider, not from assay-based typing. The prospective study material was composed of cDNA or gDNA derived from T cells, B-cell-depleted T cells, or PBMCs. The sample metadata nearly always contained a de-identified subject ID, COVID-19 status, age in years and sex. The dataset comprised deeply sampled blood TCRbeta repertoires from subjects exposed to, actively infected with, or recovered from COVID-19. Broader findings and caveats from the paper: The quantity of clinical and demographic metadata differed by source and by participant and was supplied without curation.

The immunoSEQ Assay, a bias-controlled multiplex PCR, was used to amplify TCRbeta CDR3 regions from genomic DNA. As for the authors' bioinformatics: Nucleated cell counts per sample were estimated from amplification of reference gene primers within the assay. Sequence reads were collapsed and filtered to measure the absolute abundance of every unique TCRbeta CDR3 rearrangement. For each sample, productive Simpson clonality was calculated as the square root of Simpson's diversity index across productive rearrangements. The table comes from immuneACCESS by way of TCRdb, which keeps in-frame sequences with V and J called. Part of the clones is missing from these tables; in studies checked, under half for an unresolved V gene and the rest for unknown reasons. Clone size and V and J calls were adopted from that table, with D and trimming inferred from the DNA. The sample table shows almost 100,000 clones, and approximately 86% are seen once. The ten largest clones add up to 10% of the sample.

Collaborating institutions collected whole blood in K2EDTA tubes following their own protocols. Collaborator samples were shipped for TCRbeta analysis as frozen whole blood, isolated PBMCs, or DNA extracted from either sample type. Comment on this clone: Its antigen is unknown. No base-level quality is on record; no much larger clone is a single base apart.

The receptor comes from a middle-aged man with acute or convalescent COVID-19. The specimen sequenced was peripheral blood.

The DNA sequence reads TGTGCCTGGAGTTGGGGGGAGGGAACCTACGAGCAGTACTTC. Its protein product is CAWSWGEGTYEQYF. The sequence is built from TRBV30 and TRBJ2-7; 7 central bases correspond to TRBD2. The CDR3, from cysteine to phenylalanine, totals 14 residues. CDR3 DNA is the only sequence kept; it has 42 bases, read in frame from the first base. Unmatched junction bases come to 6, with V trimmed by 2 bases and J by 2 bases. The germline V gene (reference sequence) yields GTSNPN for CDR1 and SVGIG for CDR2.